This record looks at one TCR beta chain sequence and its context. Its matching antigen is unknown. This sample is drawn from a study of response to subunit inactivated influenza vaccine. General observations from the study: The authors proposed limited new T cell recruitment per seasonal influenza vaccination.

MiXCR was run by TCRdb on the RT-PCR reads, yielding one entry per CDR3 protein. The sample includes 550,000 to 800,000 distinct CDR3 sequences, roughly 13% of them seen just once. This CDR3 spans 16 amino acids. The V end lost 3 bases, the J end lost 3 bases, and 18 bases lay between the germline ends. Germline assignment: CDR1 MDHEN and CDR2 SYDVKM. This material consisted of PBMCs from blood, taken 14 to 15 days before vaccination. The chain links TRBV28 to TRBJ2-7; a weak D match, TRBD2 (5 bases). This receptor was identified in a man aged 45-65 years who received an inactivated influenza vaccine. The CDR3 region has the DNA TGTGCCAGCAGTTTTTCCACCCGGAGGCGCAGCTACGAGCAGTACTTC. It codes for CASSFSTRRRSYEQYF.